This TCR beta chain was sequenced in a study of T cells in narcolepsy. Looking at the study overall: Enrolled donors included narcolepsy type 1 or type 2 patients and healthy controls.

The CDR3 is 15 amino acids. Germline loops: CDR1 SGHTS, CDR2 YDEGEE. A few counts support this clone. A junction end diverges from the germline sequence, so it may reflect a read error. Using immunoSEQ multiplex PCR, the repertoire was profiled, and TCRdb retains in-frame clones only, with some absent. The table includes some 25,000 clones, roughly 85% detected once. Material for sequencing was memory (CD45RA-) CD4+ T cells from blood. The source is a human donor in good health. The chain couples TRBV5-8 to TRBJ1-5; possibly TRBD1 for D (5 bases). As DNA, the CDR3 is TGTGCCAGCAGCCTAGCGGGGCAGGGCAAGCAGCCCCAGCATTTT. This encodes CASSLAGQGKQPQHF.